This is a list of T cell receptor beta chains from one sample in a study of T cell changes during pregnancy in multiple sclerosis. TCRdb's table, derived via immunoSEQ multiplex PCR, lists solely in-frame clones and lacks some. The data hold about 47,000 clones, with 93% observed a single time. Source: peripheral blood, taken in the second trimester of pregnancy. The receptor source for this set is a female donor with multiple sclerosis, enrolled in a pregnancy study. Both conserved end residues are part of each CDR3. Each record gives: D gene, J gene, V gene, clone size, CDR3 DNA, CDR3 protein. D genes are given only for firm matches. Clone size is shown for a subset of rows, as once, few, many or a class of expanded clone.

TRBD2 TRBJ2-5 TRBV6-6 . TGTGCCAGCAGTTACTTTCGCGGGAGCTCAGAGACCCAGTACTTC CASSYFRGSSETQYF
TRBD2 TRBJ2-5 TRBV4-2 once TGTGCCAGCAGCCAAGACGGGTCGGGAGGGCGGGTGGAGACCCAGTACTTC CASSQDGSGGRVETQYF
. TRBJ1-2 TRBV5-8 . TGTGCCAGCAGCCTGGGGGCCGGTGCCCAAGTGGGCTACACCTTC CASSLGAGAQVGYTF
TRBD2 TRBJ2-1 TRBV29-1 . TGCAGCGGAGCGGGAGGATCCTACAATGAGCAGTTCTTC CSGAGGSYNEQFF
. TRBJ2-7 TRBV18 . TGTGCCAGCTCATCCAATCTACGGGGTCGGACCACATACGAGCAGTACTTC CASSSNLRGRTTYEQYF
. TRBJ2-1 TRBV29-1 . TGCAGCGTGCCCCCAGCTCAGCCCCAGGGGTACAATGAGCAGTTCTTC CSVPPAQPQGYNEQFF
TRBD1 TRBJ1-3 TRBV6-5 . TGTGCCAGCAGGCCCGACAGGGCCTCTGGAAACACCATATATTTT CASRPDRASGNTIYF
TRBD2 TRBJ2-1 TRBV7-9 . TGTGCCAGCAGCTCCGGCGGGAGGCCCTACAATGAGCAGTTCTTC CASSSGGRPYNEQFF
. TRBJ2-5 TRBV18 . TGTGCCAGCTCACCACAGCCAGAGACCCAGTACTTC CASSPQPETQYF
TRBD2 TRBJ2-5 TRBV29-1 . TGCAGCGTCAGGACTAGCGGGATAGAGACCCAGTACTTC CSVRTSGIETQYF
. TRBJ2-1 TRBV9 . TGTGCCAGCAGCCCAGACAGAGGCTACAATGAGCAGTTCTTC CASSPDRGYNEQFF
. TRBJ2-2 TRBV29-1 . TGCAGCGTTTCAGGTGCGAACACCGGGGAGCTGTTTTTT CSVSGANTGELFF
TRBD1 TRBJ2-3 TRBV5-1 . TGCGCCAGCAGCTTGGGTGGGACAGGGTTAGATACGCAGTATTTT CASSLGGTGLDTQYF
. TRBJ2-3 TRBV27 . TGTGCCAGCAGTTTATCGTTTGGGGGCGGGACAGATACGCAGTATTTT CASSLSFGGGTDTQYF
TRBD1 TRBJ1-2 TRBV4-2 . TGTGCCAGCAGCCAGGAACAGGGGGTGGTAGGTGGCTACACCTTC CASSQEQGVVGGYTF
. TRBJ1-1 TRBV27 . TGTGCCAGCAGTCGCCTGGGACAAGGAGACTTTATGAACACTGAAGCTTTCTTT CASSRLGQGDFMNTEAFF
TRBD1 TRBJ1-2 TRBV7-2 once TGTGCCAGCAGCACCCGACAGGGGCATGGCTACACCTTC CASSTRQGHGYTF
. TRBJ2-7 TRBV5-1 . TGCGCCAGCAGCCTGGGGTTAGCGTCCCTCGACGAGCAGTACTTC CASSLGLASLDEQYF
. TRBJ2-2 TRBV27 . TGTGCCAGCAGTTTAGTAGAAAACACCGGGGAGCTGTTTTTT CASSLVENTGELFF
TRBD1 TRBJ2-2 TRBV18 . TGTGCCAGCTCACCACCGTGGGACAGGGGGGACACCGGGGAGCTGTTTTTT CASSPPWDRGDTGELFF
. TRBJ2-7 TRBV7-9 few TGTGCCAGCACCGTTTGGGGAGGCGAGCAGTACTTC CASTVWGGEQYF
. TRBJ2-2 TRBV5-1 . TGCGCCACCAGGGAACTAGCTGGGACCGGGGAGCTGTTTTTT CATRELAGTGELFF
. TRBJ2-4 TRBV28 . TGTGCCAGCAGTCATGGGGGCGGGGCCAAAAACATTCAGTACTTC CASSHGGGAKNIQYF
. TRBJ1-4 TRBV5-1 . TGCGCCAGCAGCTTGGAGGCAGGGCTTAATGAAAAACTGTTTTTT CASSLEAGLNEKLFF
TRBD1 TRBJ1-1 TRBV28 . TGTGCCAGCAGTCTGACAGGGGCTAATACTGAAGCTTTCTTT CASSLTGANTEAFF
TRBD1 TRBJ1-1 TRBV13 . TGTGCCAGCAGCGTTTCAGGGGGCGTGCGACAGGACACTGAAGCTTTCTTT CASSVSGGVRQDTEAFF
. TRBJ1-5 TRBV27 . TGTGCCAGCAGTTTTAGTGATGGGCCCCAGCATTTT CASSFSDGPQHF
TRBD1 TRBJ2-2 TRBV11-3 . TGTGCCAGCAGCAAGACAGGGGGCATCGGGGAGCTGTTTTTT CASSKTGGIGELFF
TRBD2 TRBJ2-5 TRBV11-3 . TGTGCCAGCAGCTTATTGCCAGCGGGAGTAGAGACCCAGTACTTC CASSLLPAGVETQYF
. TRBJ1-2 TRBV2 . TGTGCCAGCAGTGTGGCCGGAGAGCGGGGCTACACCTTC CASSVAGERGYTF
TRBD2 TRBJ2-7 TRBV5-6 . TGTGCCAGCAGCTTGGTGGGGACTAGCGGGAGTTACGAGCAGTACTTC CASSLVGTSGSYEQYF
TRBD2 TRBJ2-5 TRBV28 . TGTGCCAGCAGTCCCTGGACTAGCGGGAGCAGGGTGACCCAGTACTTC CASSPWTSGSRVTQYF
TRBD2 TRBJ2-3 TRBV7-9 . TGTGCCAGCAGCTTTGGACTAGCGGGAGAGAATACGCAGTATTTT CASSFGLAGENTQYF
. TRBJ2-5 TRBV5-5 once TGTGCCAGCAGCCCGGGGGTTGGTGGGGAAGAGACCCAGTACTTC CASSPGVGGEETQYF
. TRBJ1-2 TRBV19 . TGTGCCAGTACCGAGGGCTATGGCTACACCTTC CASTEGYGYTF
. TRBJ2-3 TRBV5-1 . TGCGCCAGCAGCTCCCTGGGTGGGAGAGTGAGCACAGATACGCAGTATTTT CASSSLGGRVSTDTQYF
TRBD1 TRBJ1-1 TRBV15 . TGTGCCACCAGCAGAGGGGTGGGCAGGGGGTACACTGAAGCTTTCTTT CATSRGVGRGYTEAFF
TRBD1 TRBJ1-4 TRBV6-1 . TGTGCCAGCAGTGAATTACAGGGGGCGCGAGGAGAAGGTGAAAAACTGTTTTTT CASSELQGARGEGEKLFF
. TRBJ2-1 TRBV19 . TGTGCCAGTAGTATGGGCCCTGGGCAGTTCTTC CASSMGPGQFF
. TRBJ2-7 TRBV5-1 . TGCGCCAGCAGCTTGGCCAAGGAGGTCTATGTCTACGAGCAGTACTTC CASSLAKEVYVYEQYF
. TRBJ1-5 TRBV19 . TGTGCCAGTAGTATATGGGGGGGAGAGCCCCAGCATTTT CASSIWGGEPQHF
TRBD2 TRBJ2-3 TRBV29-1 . TGCAGCGTCCACGGTAGCGGGATTGGAGATACGCAGTATTTT CSVHGSGIGDTQYF
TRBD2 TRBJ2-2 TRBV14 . TGTGCCAGCAGCCGGGTAGCGGGAGGAGGCTACACCGGGGAGCTGTTTTTT CASSRVAGGGYTGELFF
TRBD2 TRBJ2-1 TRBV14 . TGTGCCAGCAGCCAAGATAGACTAGCGGGGTACAATGAGCAGTTCTTC CASSQDRLAGYNEQFF
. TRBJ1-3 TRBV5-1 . TGCGCCAGCAGCTTGGCTACAGGGATCTCTGGAAACACCATATATTTT CASSLATGISGNTIYF
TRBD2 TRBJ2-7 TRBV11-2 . TGTGCCAGCAGCTTAGAGACTAGCGGGAGCTACGAGCAGTACTTC CASSLETSGSYEQYF
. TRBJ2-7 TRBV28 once TGTGCCAGCAGTTTTGGCGGGGGCAGCTCCTACGAGCAGTACTTC CASSFGGGSSYEQYF
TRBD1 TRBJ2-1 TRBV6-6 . TGTGCCAGTCTTGCCGGGACAGGGTCTGACAATGAGCAGTTCTTC CASLAGTGSDNEQFF
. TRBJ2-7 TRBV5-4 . TGTGCCAGCAGCCTTGGGGGCACCTACGAGCAGTACTTC CASSLGGTYEQYF
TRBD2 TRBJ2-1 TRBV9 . TGTGCCAGCAGCGGGGGGACTAGCGCGTCCAATGAGCAGTTCTTC CASSGGTSASNEQFF
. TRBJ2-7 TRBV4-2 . TGTGCCAGCAGCCAAGAGTCTACGGTCGGAGCTATCTTACCCTACGAGCAGTACTTC CASSQESTVGAILPYEQYF
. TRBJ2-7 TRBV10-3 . TGTGCCATCAGTGGGGGAACAGGTCTCGAGCAGTACTTC CAISGGTGLEQYF
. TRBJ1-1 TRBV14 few TGTGCCAGCAGAGCCATTACCGGGAACACTGAAGCTTTCTTT CASRAITGNTEAFF
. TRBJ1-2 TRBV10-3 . TGTGCCATCAGTGAGTCTTTGCTTAGCGACTATGGCTACACCTTC CAISESLLSDYGYTF
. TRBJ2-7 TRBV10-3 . TGTGCCATCAGTGAGTCAGGGCAGGGTTCCTACGAGCAGTACTTC CAISESGQGSYEQYF
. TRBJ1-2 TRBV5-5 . TGTGCCAGCAGCTTGGGAGGTAACTATGGCTACACCTTC CASSLGGNYGYTF
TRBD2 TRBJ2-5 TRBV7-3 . TGTGCCAGCAGTGGGAGGGCCGGGGAGACCCAGTACTTC CASSGRAGETQYF
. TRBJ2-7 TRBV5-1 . TGCGCCAGAGGAGAGAGGTACGAGCAGTACTTC CARGERYEQYF
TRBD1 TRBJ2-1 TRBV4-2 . TGTGCCAGCAGCCAACAAGGGGACAGGGGACGCGGGAAGCCGTTCAATGAGCAGTTCTTC CASSQQGDRGRGKPFNEQFF